The rows below give T cell receptor beta chains drawn from one sample of a study of CD8 T cells in ankylosing spondylitis. Each CDR3 protein gets one entry after TCRdb re-called the 5' RACE reads with MiXCR. The sample has a few hundred thousand distinct CDR3 sequences; under 25% are singletons. The sample comprised blood, either unsorted or a sorted T cell fraction (not recorded which). These receptors were obtained from a female donor with ankylosing spondylitis or in good health (not recorded which). The conserved cysteine and the conserved F or W are not part of the CDR3 here.

TRBV14	TRBJ2-5	ASSQTAKETQY
TRBV29-1	TRBJ1-1	SVDFGYVRGVRGTEAF
TRBV5-6	TRBJ2-1	ATKRGVNNEQF
TRBV9	TRBJ2-7	ASSVGPGFGRGGVYEQY
TRBV7-2	TRBJ2-2	ASSFTGPTGELF
TRBV7-2	TRBJ2-7	ASSARTGGGYEQY
TRBV20-1	TRBJ2-3	SAVDRERTDTQY
TRBV2	TRBJ1-5	ASSGTAGSQPQH
TRBV6-5	TRBJ2-1	ASSYSIIKGASYNEQF
TRBV12-3/TRBV12-4	TRBJ2-7	ASSPGTGRYEQY
TRBV10-3	TRBJ1-2	AISESEGGYT
TRBV7-2	TRBJ2-2	ASSRSSGSRTGELF
TRBV29-1	TRBJ2-7	SVDAGQGGEQY
TRBV15	TRBJ1-1	ATSREGGASWNTEAF